This T cell receptor beta chain was identified in a study of T cells in Graves' hyperthyroidism and ophthalmopathy. What was amplified from RNA transcripts were TCR beta CDR3 regions. TCR CDR3 regions were first amplified by RT-PCR with HTBI primers. TCRdb ran MiXCR on the multiplex PCR reads and lists one entry per CDR3 protein. This table has 390,000 or so distinct CDR3 sequences, roughly 15% appearing once. The germline V gene encodes CDR1 SEHNR and CDR2 FQNEAQ (reference sequence). The length of the CDR3 is 15 residues. Broader study findings: The model predicted ophthalmopathy a median approximately six months before onset.

Among ophthalmopathy patients, the Clinical Activity Score reached at least 3, the NOSPECS grade reached at least 4, and duration remained under 3 months. Concerning this clonotype itself: The antigen remains unidentified. This may come from a read error, since a much larger clone is one base off.

This TCR was recovered from a man between 18 and 35 years old with Graves' ophthalmopathy. The chain links TRBV7-9 to TRBJ1-1; D is possibly TRBD1 (5 bases). Sequenced input: blood. The CDR3 here is CASSPRAVQNTEALF. Here the CDR3 DNA reads TGTGCCAGCAGCCCCAGGGCAGTACAGAACACTGAAGCTCTCTTT.